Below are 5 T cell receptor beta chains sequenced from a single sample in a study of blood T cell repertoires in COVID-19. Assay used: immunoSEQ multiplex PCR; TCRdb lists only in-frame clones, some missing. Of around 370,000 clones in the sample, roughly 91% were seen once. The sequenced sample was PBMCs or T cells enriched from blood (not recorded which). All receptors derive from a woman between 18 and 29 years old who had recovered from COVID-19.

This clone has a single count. CDR3 residues: CASSARTGPNTEAFF. DNA for the CDR3: TGTGCCAGCAGCGCACGGACAGGACCGAACACTGAAGCTTTCTTT. The chain recombines TRBV9 with TRBJ1-1; 7 bases are a match to TRBD1. This CDR3 has 15 residues. CDR1 SGDLS and CDR2 YYNGEE come from the germline V gene. Trimming removed 3 bases from V and 1 base from J; junction bases left unmatched: 6.

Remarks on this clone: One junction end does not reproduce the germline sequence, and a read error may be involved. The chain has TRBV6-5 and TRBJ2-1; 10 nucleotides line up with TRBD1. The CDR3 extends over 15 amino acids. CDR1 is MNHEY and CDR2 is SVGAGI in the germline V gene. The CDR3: CASSYSWTGGNEQFF. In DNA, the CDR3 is TGTGCCAGCAGCTACTCATGGACAGGGGGCAATGAGCAGTTCTTC.

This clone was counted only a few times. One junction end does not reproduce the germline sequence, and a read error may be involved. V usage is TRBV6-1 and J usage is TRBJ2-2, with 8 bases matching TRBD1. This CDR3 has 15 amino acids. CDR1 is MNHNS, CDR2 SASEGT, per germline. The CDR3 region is CASSEGQGHTGELFF. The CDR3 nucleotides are TGTGCCAGCAGCGAAGGACAGGGTCACACCGGGGAGCTGTTTTTT.

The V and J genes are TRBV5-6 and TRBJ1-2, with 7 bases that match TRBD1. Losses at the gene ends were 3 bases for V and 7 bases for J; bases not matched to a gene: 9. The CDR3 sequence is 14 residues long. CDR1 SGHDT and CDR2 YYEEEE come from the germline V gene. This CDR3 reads CASSSDRARGGYTF. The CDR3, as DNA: TGTGCCAGCAGCTCAGACAGGGCCAGGGGTGGCTACACCTTC. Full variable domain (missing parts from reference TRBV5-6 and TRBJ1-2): DAGVTQSPTHLIKTRGQQVTLRCSPKSGHDTVSWYQQALGQGPQFIFQYYEEEERQRGNFPDRFSGHQFPNYSSELNVNALLLGDSALYLCASSSDRARGGYTFGSGTRLTVV.

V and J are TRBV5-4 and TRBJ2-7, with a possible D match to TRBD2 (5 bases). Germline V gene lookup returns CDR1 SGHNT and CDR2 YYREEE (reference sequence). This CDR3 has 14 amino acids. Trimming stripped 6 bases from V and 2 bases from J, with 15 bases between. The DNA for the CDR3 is TGTGCCAGCACCCCCCGGGGTTCGACCTACGAGCAGTACTTC. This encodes CASTPRGSTYEQYF.